Below, one T cell receptor beta chain is given with its context. Its specificity is unknown. This sample was taken from a study of pediatric ulcerative colitis. Points from the study as a whole: Rectal repertoires separated controls, mild-moderate and acute severe colitis.

CDR1 LNHDA and CDR2 SQIVND come from the germline V gene (reference sequence). This CDR3 region has 16 residues. V was cut by 3 bases and J by 2 bases, with 14 bases left in between. Method: immunoSEQ multiplex PCR; TCRdb's copy keeps in-frame clones and lacks some. The sample includes tens of thousands of clones, roughly 70% of them seen just once. One to two pinch biopsies were taken from the rectum during colonoscopy. The receptor's source is a boy under 18 with severe ulcerative colitis. V gene TRBV19 combines with J gene TRBJ1-5, with D tentatively TRBD1 (6 bases). Material for sequencing was gut tissue. In nucleotides, the CDR3 is TGTGCCAGTAGTATGCCCCTGAGGGGGGGCAATCAGCCCCAGCATTTT. Translating gives CASSMPLRGGNQPQHF. The full variable domain, completed using reference TRBV19 and TRBJ1-5, is DGGITQSPKYLFRKEGQNVTLSCEQNLNHDAMYWYRQDPGQGLRLIYYSQIVNDFQKGDIAEGYSVSREKKESFPLTVTSAQKNPTAFYLCASSMPLRGGNQPQHFGDGTRLSIL.